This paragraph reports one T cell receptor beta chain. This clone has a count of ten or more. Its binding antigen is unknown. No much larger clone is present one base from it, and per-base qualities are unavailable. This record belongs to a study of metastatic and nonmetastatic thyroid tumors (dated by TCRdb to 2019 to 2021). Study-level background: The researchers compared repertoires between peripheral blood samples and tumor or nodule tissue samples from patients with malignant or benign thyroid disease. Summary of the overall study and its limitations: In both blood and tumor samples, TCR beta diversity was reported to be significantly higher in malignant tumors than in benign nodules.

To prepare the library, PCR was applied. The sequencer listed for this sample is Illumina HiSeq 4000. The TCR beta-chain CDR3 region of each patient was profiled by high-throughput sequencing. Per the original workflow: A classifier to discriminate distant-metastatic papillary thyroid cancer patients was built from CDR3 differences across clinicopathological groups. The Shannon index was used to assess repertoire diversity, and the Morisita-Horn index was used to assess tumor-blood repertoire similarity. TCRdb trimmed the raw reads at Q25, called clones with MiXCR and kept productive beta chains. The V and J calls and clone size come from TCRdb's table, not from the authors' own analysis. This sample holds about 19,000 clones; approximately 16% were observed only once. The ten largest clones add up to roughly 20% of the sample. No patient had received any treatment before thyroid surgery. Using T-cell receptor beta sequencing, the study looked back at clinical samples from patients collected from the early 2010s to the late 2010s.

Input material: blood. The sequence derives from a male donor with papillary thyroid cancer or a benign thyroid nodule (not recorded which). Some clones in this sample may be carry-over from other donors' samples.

The DNA is TGTGCCAGCTGTCCGGGGGGAACTAACGAGCAGTACTTC. The translation is CASCPGGTNEQYF. Here the chain combines TRBV28 and TRBJ2-7, with 7 middle bases fitting TRBD2. CDR3 length: 13 amino acids, cysteine to phenylalanine. The kept DNA is CDR3 alone, 39 bases in frame from the first base. The germline V gene specifies MDHEN as CDR1 and SYDVKM as CDR2. Trimming accounts for 8 bases at V and 5 bases at J, while the number of junction bases matched to no gene is 9.